Listed below are T cell receptor beta chains from one sample, sequenced in a study of cytomegalovirus exposure and HLA in healthy donors. Sequencing was performed with immunoSEQ multiplex PCR; in TCRdb, only in-frame clones are kept and a portion is missing. Of 250,000 to 400,000 clones in the sample, roughly 90% are singletons; the top ten hold over 1%. Sequencing used PBMCs. These receptors were collected from a woman in her twenties or thirties in good health and CMV-seropositive. Each CDR3 is given with its conserved first and last residue. The D gene is left open where the match is weak. Clone size is not always given. Where it is, it says once, few, many or a class for expanded clones.

len	v_gene	abundance	d_gene	j_gene	CDR3nt	CDR3aa
15	TRBV29-1	.	.	TRBJ2-2	TGCAGCGTTCCCCCCGACCTCAGGGGTCATGGGGAGCTGTTTTTT	CSVPPDLRGHGELFF
15	TRBV11-2	.	.	TRBJ2-7	TGTGCCAGCAGCTTAGGTAGCGGACCGACCTACGAGCAGTACTTC	CASSLGSGPTYEQYF
13	TRBV5-1	once	.	TRBJ2-7	TGCGCCAGCAGCCGTCCGCCCTCATACGAGCAGTACTTC	CASSRPPSYEQYF
16	TRBV5-1	.	TRBD1	TRBJ2-7	TGCGCCAGCAGCTTGAGACAGGGGGCCTTCCAGTACGAGCAGTACTTC	CASSLRQGAFQYEQYF
16	TRBV27	few	.	TRBJ2-1	TGTGCCAGCAAACCACAGGGCCCGAGCTCCTACAATGAGCAGTTCTTC	CASKPQGPSSYNEQFF
12	TRBV7-9	.	.	TRBJ1-2	TGTGCCAGCGCAAACGCTAACTATGGCTACACCTTC	CASANANYGYTF
18	TRBV5-1	once	TRBD2	TRBJ2-3	TGCGCCAGCAGCTTGTCTGTTTCTAGCGGGGTTGCAGCAGATACGCAGTATTTT	CASSLSVSSGVAADTQYF
13	TRBV6-5	.	TRBD1	TRBJ2-7	TGTGCCAGCAGAGCCGGGACAGGTTACGAGCAGTACTTC	CASRAGTGYEQYF
14	TRBV29-1	.	TRBD1	TRBJ2-1	TGCAGCGTTGAGGGGGACAGGGGTTACAATGAGCAGTTCTTC	CSVEGDRGYNEQFF
15	TRBV23-1	.	TRBD1	TRBJ1-5	TGCGCCAGCAGTCAATCGAGGGGGCCAAATCAGCCCCAGCATTTT	CASSQSRGPNQPQHF
14	TRBV7-2	.	.	TRBJ2-7	TGTGCCAGCAGCTTATCACCGGGAATCTACGAGCAGTACTTC	CASSLSPGIYEQYF
14	TRBV6-5	.	TRBD1	TRBJ1-1	TGTGCCAGCAGTCCGGACAGGGGCGATACTGAAGCTTTCTTT	CASSPDRGDTEAFF
13	TRBV30	once	.	TRBJ2-1	TGTGCCTGGAGTGTAACAGGGTCGGCTGAGCAGTTCTTC	CAWSVTGSAEQFF
18	TRBV29-1	.	TRBD2	TRBJ2-5	TGCAGCGTTGATCCCTCAAATAGCGGGAGGGCCATCGGGGAGACCCAGTACTTC	CSVDPSNSGRAIGETQYF
13	TRBV5-6	few	.	TRBJ2-7	TGTGCCAGCAGCTTGGCTCTAATCGACGAGCAGTACTTC	CASSLALIDEQYF
16	TRBV27	.	TRBD2	TRBJ2-1	TGTGCCAGCAGTTTATCGCAGCGGGGGTACTACAATGAGCAGTTCTTC	CASSLSQRGYYNEQFF
14	TRBV4-1	.	.	TRBJ1-2	TGCGCCAGCAGCCAAACCTCGGTCCCCCGGGGCTACACCTTC	CASSQTSVPRGYTF
16	TRBV7-9	.	TRBD1	TRBJ1-1	TGTGCCAGCAGCTTATACTCGGGGACAGGGAACACTGAAGCTTTCTTT	CASSLYSGTGNTEAFF
14	TRBV7-9	.	.	TRBJ1-2	TGTGCCAGCAGCTCCTATGTTGGGCCCGTGGGCTACACCTTC	CASSSYVGPVGYTF
16	TRBV9	once	.	TRBJ2-1	TGTGCCAGCAGCGTAGGCGGGGCAGGCTCCTACAATGAGCAGTTCTTC	CASSVGGAGSYNEQFF
15	TRBV27	few	TRBD1	TRBJ1-1	TGTGCCAGCAGTCCTCTTCTGACAGGGACCACTGAAGCTTTCTTT	CASSPLLTGTTEAFF
16	TRBV6-5	.	TRBD2	TRBJ2-5	TGTGCCAGCAGTTACTCGCGGGGGGCGTTCTTGGAGACCCAGTACTTC	CASSYSRGAFLETQYF
12	TRBV7-2	.	.	TRBJ2-1	TGTGCCAGCAGCTTAATAGGCGGGGAGCAGTTCTTC	CASSLIGGEQFF
14	TRBV9	few	TRBD1	TRBJ1-2	TGTGCCAGCAGCGCCCGGGACAGGGTAAATGGCTACACCTTC	CASSARDRVNGYTF
12	TRBV13	.	.	TRBJ2-7	TGTGCCAGCAGCCAAGGGGGAAACGAGCAGTACTTC	CASSQGGNEQYF
11	TRBV20-1	.	.	TRBJ1-1	TGCAGTGCTATGGGGAACACTGAAGCTTTCTTT	CSAMGNTEAFF
16	TRBV5-1	.	TRBD2	TRBJ2-7	TGCGCCAGCAGCGTGATAGCGGGGGGTCTCTCCTACGAGCAGTACTTC	CASSVIAGGLSYEQYF
16	TRBV4-3	.	TRBD2	TRBJ2-7	TGCGCCAGCAGCCAAGATCGGACTAGCGAGGCCTACGAGCAGTACTTC	CASSQDRTSEAYEQYF
16	TRBV6-5	few	TRBD1	TRBJ2-2	TGTGCCAGCAGTTACGTAGTGCAGGGGGTCACCGGGGAGCTGTTTTTT	CASSYVVQGVTGELFF
14	TRBV6-5	.	TRBD1	TRBJ1-2	TGTGCCAGCAGCCCCGGACAGGGGGCTCGAGGCTACACCTTC	CASSPGQGARGYTF
13	TRBV5-1	.	TRBD1	TRBJ1-2	TGCGCCAGCAGCGGACAGGGGCAGTATGGCTACACCTTC	CASSGQGQYGYTF
16	TRBV5-8	.	TRBD1	TRBJ1-5	TGTGCCAGCAGCTTGGGGACAGGGGGCCACAATCAGCCCCAGCATTTT	CASSLGTGGHNQPQHF
14	TRBV5-4	.	.	TRBJ2-7	TGTGCCAGCAGCCCGGCCGTCGTCTCCTACGAGCAGTACTTC	CASSPAVVSYEQYF
16	TRBV5-4	.	TRBD1	TRBJ1-2	TGTGCCGGGGGTGAGACAGGGGGCGCCTCGAACTATGGCTACACCTTC	CAGGETGGASNYGYTF
15	TRBV5-5	.	TRBD1	TRBJ2-5	TGTGCCAGCAGCCGACAGGGGAGGATCGGAGAGACCCAGTACTTC	CASSRQGRIGETQYF
15	TRBV28	.	TRBD1	TRBJ1-2	TGTGCCAGCAGTTTATTGCAGGGGGCTAACTATGGCTACACCTTC	CASSLLQGANYGYTF
14	TRBV27	.	.	TRBJ1-6	TGTGCCAGCAGTTTACCTGGGCATCATTCACCCCTCCACTTT	CASSLPGHHSPLHF
13	TRBV4-2	.	.	TRBJ1-1	TGTGCCAGCACCACCTTGGGGAACACTGAAGCTTTCTTT	CASTTLGNTEAFF
17	TRBV27	.	.	TRBJ1-4	TGTGCCAGCAGTTTATCAAAGGGTGGGGCAACTAATGAAAAACTGTTTTTT	CASSLSKGGATNEKLFF
15	TRBV5-1	.	.	TRBJ2-3	TGCGCCAGCAGCTTGGGCCAGGGAGGATCAGATACGCAGTATTTT	CASSLGQGGSDTQYF
14	TRBV19	.	.	TRBJ2-7	TGTGCCAGTAGTATAACTAGCAATAACTACGAGCAGTACTTC	CASSITSNNYEQYF
16	TRBV6-5	.	TRBD2	TRBJ2-3	TGTGCCAGCAGTTACGCTAGCGGGGAATTCACAGATACGCAGTATTTT	CASSYASGEFTDTQYF
13	TRBV12-5	.	.	TRBJ2-2	TGTGCTAGTGGGGCAGGGGGGACCGGGGAGCTGTTTTTT	CASGAGGTGELFF
14	TRBV18	.	.	TRBJ1-5	TGTGCCAGCTCACCTTATGAAAAGAATCAGCCCCAGCATTTT	CASSPYEKNQPQHF
16	TRBV28	.	TRBD1	TRBJ2-7	TGTGCCAGTAATGATTATGGGACAGGTAATTGGTACGAGCAGTACTTC	CASNDYGTGNWYEQYF
16	TRBV5-6	.	TRBD2	TRBJ2-4	TGTGCCAGCAGCGATTATGCGGGGGTAGCCAAAAACATTCAGTACTTC	CASSDYAGVAKNIQYF
19	TRBV27	.	TRBD1	TRBJ2-7	TGTGCCAGCAGTTTATTATCCCCTGGTGGGACAGGGGGGCTCGGTAAGCAGTACTTC	CASSLLSPGGTGGLGKQYF
15	TRBV27	.	TRBD1	TRBJ2-5	TGTGCCAGCAGTCCCTACGGGACAGGGGTAGAGACCCAGTACTTC	CASSPYGTGVETQYF
17	TRBV7-3	.	TRBD2	TRBJ2-1	TGTGCCAGCAGCCTTGTTTTGGGAGCGGGAGTCCCCCGTGAGCAGTTCTTC	CASSLVLGAGVPREQFF
16	TRBV4-2	.	.	TRBJ2-5	TGTGCCAGCAGCCAGACGAGGACAAGTAGGGGAGAGACCCAGTACTTC	CASSQTRTSRGETQYF
17	TRBV5-1	.	TRBD1	TRBJ1-3	TGCGCCAGCAGCTTGGCAACAGGGGACATCTCTGGAAACACCATATATTTT	CASSLATGDISGNTIYF
15	TRBV15	.	.	TRBJ2-7	TGTGCCACCAGCAGAGATCAGGGTGGGCTCGACGAGCAGTACTTC	CATSRDQGGLDEQYF
12	TRBV18	.	TRBD1	TRBJ1-1	TGTGCCAGCTCACCGACAGGGTCTGAAGCTTTCTTT	CASSPTGSEAFF